These T cell receptor beta chains were read from a single sample in a study of prognosis after radiotherapy for stage I lung cancer. Via MiXCR, TCRdb re-called the multiplex PCR reads, giving one row per CDR3 protein. The sample consists of roughly 13,000 distinct CDR3 sequences, 37% of them appearing once. The material sequenced was PBMCs, taken before or after stereotactic body radiation therapy (not recorded which). These receptors came from a donor over 45 with non-small cell lung cancer. The CDR3 runs from the conserved cysteine through the conserved F or W. D genes are given only for firm matches. Clone size is stated in some rows and not others, as once, few, many or a class when expanded.

clone_size: many
d_call: TRBD1
j_call: TRBJ2-7
v_call: TRBV5-4
cdr3_nt: TGTGCCAGCAGGTCTACTGACAGGGGAGAGCAGTACTTC
cdr3_aa: CASRSTDRGEQYF

clone_size: once
d_call: TRBD2
j_call: TRBJ2-2
v_call: TRBV12-3/TRBV12-4
cdr3_nt: TGTGCCAGCAGTTTAGCAGAGTTCACCGGGGGGTTATTTTTT
cdr3_aa: CASSLAEFTGGLFF

clone_size: .
d_call: .
j_call: TRBJ1-6
v_call: TRBV6-2/TRBV6-3
cdr3_nt: TGTGCCAGCATGGTACAGGGCTGGATTTTAGATAATTCACCCCTCCACTTT
cdr3_aa: CASMVQGWILDNSPLHF

clone_size: many
d_call: .
j_call: TRBJ2-3
v_call: TRBV7-8
cdr3_nt: TGTGCCAGCAGCTTAGTGACTTTAGATACGCAGTATTTT
cdr3_aa: CASSLVTLDTQYF

clone_size: .
d_call: .
j_call: TRBJ1-5
v_call: TRBV6-1
cdr3_nt: TGTGCCAGCAGTGTGTTGGGGCGCGGCAATCAGCCCCAGCATTTT
cdr3_aa: CASSVLGRGNQPQHF

clone_size: many
d_call: .
j_call: TRBJ2-5
v_call: TRBV3-1
cdr3_nt: TGTGCCAGCACCTCCTTTACAGGGACCGAAGAGGCCCAGTACTTC
cdr3_aa: CASTSFTGTEEAQYF

clone_size: many
d_call: TRBD1
j_call: TRBJ1-5
v_call: TRBV20-1
cdr3_nt: TGCAGTGCTAGAGATATGGACAGGGGTAATCTTCAGCCCCAGCATTTT
cdr3_aa: CSARDMDRGNLQPQHF

clone_size: .
d_call: .
j_call: TRBJ2-7
v_call: TRBV27
cdr3_nt: TGTGCCAGCGGACGGTGGGAGCAGTACTTC
cdr3_aa: CASGRWEQYF

clone_size: .
d_call: TRBD1
j_call: TRBJ2-3
v_call: TRBV6-1
cdr3_nt: TGTGCCAGCAGCCCCTACTCCGGGACAGCATCAACAGATACGCAGTATTTT
cdr3_aa: CASSPYSGTASTDTQYF

clone_size: many
d_call: .
j_call: TRBJ2-5
v_call: TRBV3-1
cdr3_nt: TGTGCCAGCAGCCGGGACAAACAAGAGACCCAGTACTTC
cdr3_aa: CASSRDKQETQYF

clone_size: .
d_call: TRBD2
j_call: TRBJ2-7
v_call: TRBV7-9
cdr3_nt: TGTGCCAGAAGCTTAGCGGGGACCTACGAGCAGTACTTC
cdr3_aa: CARSLAGTYEQYF

clone_size: .
d_call: .
j_call: TRBJ1-6
v_call: TRBV6-1
cdr3_nt: TGTGCCAGCATTGCGGGTGGGTCACCCCTCCACTTT
cdr3_aa: CASIAGGSPLHF

clone_size: many
d_call: .
j_call: TRBJ2-1
v_call: TRBV30
cdr3_nt: TGTGCCTGGAGTCAAGGGGTTGCGGGATTCTACAATGAGCAGTTCTTC
cdr3_aa: CAWSQGVAGFYNEQFF

clone_size: many
d_call: .
j_call: TRBJ2-5
v_call: TRBV25-1
cdr3_nt: TGTGCCAGCACCTGGCAGGGAGAGACCCAGTACTTC
cdr3_aa: CASTWQGETQYF

clone_size: many
d_call: TRBD1
j_call: TRBJ2-7
v_call: TRBV7-8
cdr3_nt: TGTGCCAGCAGCTGGGGACAGTCATACGAGCAGTACTTC
cdr3_aa: CASSWGQSYEQYF

clone_size: many
d_call: TRBD2
j_call: TRBJ2-5
v_call: TRBV29-1
cdr3_nt: TGCAGCGCCCCGGGGCGGGGGAGCCAAGAGACCCAGTACTTC
cdr3_aa: CSAPGRGSQETQYF

clone_size: medium-sized
d_call: TRBD1
j_call: TRBJ2-7
v_call: TRBV20-1
cdr3_nt: TGCAGTGCTAGGGGGCGACAGGGCTCCTACGAGCAGTACTTC
cdr3_aa: CSARGRQGSYEQYF

clone_size: many
d_call: .
j_call: TRBJ1-1
v_call: TRBV3-1
cdr3_nt: TGTGCCAGCAGCCTCTCAGAGGGCGTGGGGGCTTTCTTT
cdr3_aa: CASSLSEGVGAFF

clone_size: .
d_call: TRBD1
j_call: TRBJ2-3
v_call: TRBV6-1
cdr3_nt: TGTGCCAGCAGCCCTACCGGGACAGGCCCCACAGATACGCAGTATTTT
cdr3_aa: CASSPTGTGPTDTQYF

clone_size: few
d_call: .
j_call: TRBJ1-1
v_call: TRBV19
cdr3_nt: TGTGCCAGTAGTATAGAGGCAGGGTTCACTGAAGCTTTCTTT
cdr3_aa: CASSIEAGFTEAFF

clone_size: medium-sized
d_call: .
j_call: TRBJ2-5
v_call: TRBV12-3/TRBV12-4
cdr3_nt: TGTGCCAGCAGTATGCCAGAGAGTCAAGAGACCCAGTACTTC
cdr3_aa: CASSMPESQETQYF

clone_size: many
d_call: .
j_call: TRBJ2-7
v_call: TRBV5-1
cdr3_nt: TGCGCCAGCAGCTTGGCCGGAGGGTGGGACGAGCAGTACTTC
cdr3_aa: CASSLAGGWDEQYF

clone_size: many
d_call: .
j_call: TRBJ2-5
v_call: TRBV7-6
cdr3_nt: TGTGCCAGCAGCCTAAGGACTCGGTACCAAGAGACCCAGTACTTC
cdr3_aa: CASSLRTRYQETQYF

clone_size: once
d_call: .
j_call: TRBJ1-2
v_call: TRBV25-1
cdr3_nt: TGTGCCAGCAGTGAACCGGGACCGAACAACTATGGCTACACCTTC
cdr3_aa: CASSEPGPNNYGYTF

clone_size: .
d_call: .
j_call: TRBJ2-2
v_call: TRBV5-1
cdr3_nt: TGCGCCAGCAGCATGGACCCGTACGGGGAGCTGTTTTTT
cdr3_aa: CASSMDPYGELFF

clone_size: medium-sized
d_call: TRBD2
j_call: TRBJ2-1
v_call: TRBV27
cdr3_nt: TGTGCCAGCACCCATCTAGCGGGAGCGGGCAATGAGCAGTTCTTC
cdr3_aa: CASTHLAGAGNEQFF

clone_size: medium-sized
d_call: .
j_call: TRBJ2-3
v_call: TRBV5-1
cdr3_nt: TGCGCCAGCAGCATCGGGACGGATACGCAGTATTTT
cdr3_aa: CASSIGTDTQYF

clone_size: many
d_call: .
j_call: TRBJ1-2
v_call: TRBV5-4
cdr3_nt: TGTGCCAGCAGCTTTTACAGGGAGTTTTACTATGGCTACACCTTC
cdr3_aa: CASSFYREFYYGYTF

clone_size: .
d_call: .
j_call: TRBJ2-1
v_call: TRBV28
cdr3_nt: TGTGCCAGCCACTTAATTGATCGGCCTAGAAGGAATGAGCAGTTCTTC
cdr3_aa: CASHLIDRPRRNEQFF

clone_size: .
d_call: TRBD1
j_call: TRBJ1-4
v_call: TRBV2
cdr3_nt: TGTGCCAGCGGGGTACAGGGGTTAGAAAAACTGTTTTTT
cdr3_aa: CASGVQGLEKLFF

clone_size: many
d_call: .
j_call: TRBJ2-7
v_call: TRBV7-2
cdr3_nt: TGTGCCAGCAGCCCTAGCCGGCCCCGTACGGGGACCTACGAGCAGTACTTC
cdr3_aa: CASSPSRPRTGTYEQYF

clone_size: medium-sized
d_call: .
j_call: TRBJ2-1
v_call: TRBV6-4
cdr3_nt: TGTGCCAGCAGCCGGAGCTCCTACAATGAGCAGTTCTTC
cdr3_aa: CASSRSSYNEQFF

clone_size: .
d_call: TRBD1
j_call: TRBJ1-2
v_call: TRBV6-2/TRBV6-3
cdr3_nt: TGTGCCAGCAGTGGACAGGGAGATTATGGCTACACCTTC
cdr3_aa: CASSGQGDYGYTF

clone_size: medium-sized
d_call: .
j_call: TRBJ1-5
v_call: TRBV6-1
cdr3_nt: TGTGCCAGCAGCGGGGCCTTCGATAGCAATCAGCCCCAGCATTTT
cdr3_aa: CASSGAFDSNQPQHF

clone_size: .
d_call: .
j_call: TRBJ1-1
v_call: TRBV4-1
cdr3_nt: TGCGCCAGCAGCCAACAGGAAGGGGACACTGAAGCTTTCTTT
cdr3_aa: CASSQQEGDTEAFF

clone_size: many
d_call: .
j_call: TRBJ2-1
v_call: TRBV10-3
cdr3_nt: TGTGCCATCAGCCCTTCCAATGAGCAGTTCTTC
cdr3_aa: CAISPSNEQFF

clone_size: many
d_call: TRBD1
j_call: TRBJ1-2
v_call: TRBV20-1
cdr3_nt: TGCAGTGCCACGATCTCAACAGGGGGCTATGGCTACACCTTC
cdr3_aa: CSATISTGGYGYTF

clone_size: medium-sized
d_call: TRBD1
j_call: TRBJ2-7
v_call: TRBV20-1
cdr3_nt: TGCAGTGCAATAAGAGGACAGGGAAAGAACGAGCAGTACTTC
cdr3_aa: CSAIRGQGKNEQYF

clone_size: .
d_call: .
j_call: TRBJ2-7
v_call: TRBV27
cdr3_nt: TGTGCCAGCAGTTTGGTTGGGGCAGTGCCCTACGAGCATTACTTT
cdr3_aa: CASSLVGAVPYEHYF

clone_size: .
d_call: .
j_call: TRBJ1-1
v_call: TRBV20-1
cdr3_nt: TGCAGTGCTAACAGAACCCTGATGGGTACTGAAGCTTTCTTT
cdr3_aa: CSANRTLMGTEAFF

clone_size: .
d_call: .
j_call: TRBJ1-5
v_call: TRBV6-2/TRBV6-3
cdr3_nt: TGTGCCAGCAGTTACTTGGCAGGGGTCCTGTATCAGCCCCAGCATTTT
cdr3_aa: CASSYLAGVLYQPQHF

clone_size: .
d_call: .
j_call: TRBJ1-2
v_call: TRBV28
cdr3_nt: TGTGCCAGCAGTTTATCACTCGTACAGCTCTATGGCTACACCTTC
cdr3_aa: CASSLSLVQLYGYTF

clone_size: medium-sized
d_call: TRBD2
j_call: TRBJ2-1
v_call: TRBV20-1
cdr3_nt: TGCAGTGCTAGATTGGGACTAGCGGGAGGGAGGAACTACAATGAGCAGTTCTTC
cdr3_aa: CSARLGLAGGRNYNEQFF

clone_size: .
d_call: TRBD1
j_call: TRBJ1-2
v_call: TRBV6-4
cdr3_nt: TGTGCCAGCAGTGACTCGGACAGGGGTCTTTATGGCTACACCTTC
cdr3_aa: CASSDSDRGLYGYTF

clone_size: many
d_call: .
j_call: TRBJ2-7
v_call: TRBV7-2
cdr3_nt: TGTGCCAGCAGCTTAGCTATGGGCAAGCAGTACTTC
cdr3_aa: CASSLAMGKQYF

clone_size: many
d_call: .
j_call: TRBJ2-7
v_call: TRBV19
cdr3_nt: TGTGCCAGTAGAGACGGATCACGGGTCCACGAGCAGTACTTC
cdr3_aa: CASRDGSRVHEQYF

clone_size: .
d_call: .
j_call: TRBJ2-7
v_call: TRBV20-1
cdr3_nt: TGCAGTGCTCTACCTGAGGGACTCTACCCGGCAGACTTC
cdr3_aa: CSALPEGLYPADF

clone_size: many
d_call: .
j_call: TRBJ1-4
v_call: TRBV6-4
cdr3_nt: TGTGCCGTCAAGAAGGGTGGGTCGGCTGAAAAACTGTTTTTT
cdr3_aa: CAVKKGGSAEKLFF

clone_size: many
d_call: TRBD2
j_call: TRBJ2-3
v_call: TRBV6-4
cdr3_nt: TGTGCCAGCAGCGAGGCCCCTTCGACTAGCGGGACTAGCACAGATACGCAGTATTTT
cdr3_aa: CASSEAPSTSGTSTDTQYF

clone_size: many
d_call: .
j_call: TRBJ2-2
v_call: TRBV11-3
cdr3_nt: TGTGCCAGCAGCCCCCAGGGTCCCGACACCGGGGAGCTGTTTTTT
cdr3_aa: CASSPQGPDTGELFF

clone_size: .
d_call: .
j_call: TRBJ2-2
v_call: TRBV6-2/TRBV6-3
cdr3_nt: TGTGCCAGCAGAACTCATACGACAGGCTCGAACACCGGTGAGCTGTTTTTT
cdr3_aa: CASRTHTTGSNTGELFF

clone_size: .
d_call: TRBD1
j_call: TRBJ2-7
v_call: TRBV6-1
cdr3_nt: TGTGCCACCCTGACCGGGACAGGGAGCTACGAGCAGTACTTC
cdr3_aa: CATLTGTGSYEQYF

clone_size: many
d_call: TRBD1
j_call: TRBJ1-2
v_call: TRBV15
cdr3_nt: TGTGCCACCAGCAGAGAGTCTGCCGGGACAGCCTTCTATGGCTACACCTTC
cdr3_aa: CATSRESAGTAFYGYTF